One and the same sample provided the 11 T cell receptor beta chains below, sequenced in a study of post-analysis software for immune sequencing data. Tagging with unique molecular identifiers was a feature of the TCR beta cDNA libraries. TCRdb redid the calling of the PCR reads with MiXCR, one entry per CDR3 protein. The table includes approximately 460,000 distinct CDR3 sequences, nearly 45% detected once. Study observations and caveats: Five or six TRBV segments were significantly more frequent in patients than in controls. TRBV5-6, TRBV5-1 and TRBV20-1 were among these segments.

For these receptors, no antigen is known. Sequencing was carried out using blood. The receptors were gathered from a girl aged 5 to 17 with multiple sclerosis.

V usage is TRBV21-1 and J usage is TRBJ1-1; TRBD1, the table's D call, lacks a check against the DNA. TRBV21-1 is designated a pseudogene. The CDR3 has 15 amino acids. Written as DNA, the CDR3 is TGTGCCAGCAGCGAGACAGGAGTCCTTGGTCCTGAAGCTTTCTTT. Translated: CASSETGVLGPEAFF.

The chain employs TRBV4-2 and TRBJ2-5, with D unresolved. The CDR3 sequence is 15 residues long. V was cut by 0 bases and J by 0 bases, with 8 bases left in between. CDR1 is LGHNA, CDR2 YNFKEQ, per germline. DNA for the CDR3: TGTGCCAGCAGCCAAGATCCGGATTACCAAGAGACCCAGTACTTC. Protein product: CASSQDPDYQETQYF.

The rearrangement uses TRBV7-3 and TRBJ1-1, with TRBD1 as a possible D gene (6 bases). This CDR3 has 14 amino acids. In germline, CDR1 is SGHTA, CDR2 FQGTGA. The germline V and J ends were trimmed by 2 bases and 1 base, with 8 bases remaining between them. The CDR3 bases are TGTGCCAGCAGCTTACTGGACAGGAACACTGAAGCTTTCTTT. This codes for CASSLLDRNTEAFF.

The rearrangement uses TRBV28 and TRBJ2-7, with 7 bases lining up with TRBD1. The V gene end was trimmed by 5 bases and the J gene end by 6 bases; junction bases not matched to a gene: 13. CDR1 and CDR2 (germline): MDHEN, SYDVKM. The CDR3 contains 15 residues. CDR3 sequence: CASSDLGGTHPEQYF. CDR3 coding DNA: TGTGCCAGCAGTGACCTAGGGGGCACCCACCCCGAGCAGTACTTC.

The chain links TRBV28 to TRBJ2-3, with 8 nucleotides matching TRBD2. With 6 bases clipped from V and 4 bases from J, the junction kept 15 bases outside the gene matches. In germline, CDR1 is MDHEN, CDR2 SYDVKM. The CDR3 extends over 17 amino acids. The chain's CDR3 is CASRDFQRERGADTQYF. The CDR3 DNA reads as TGTGCCAGCAGGGACTTCCAGCGGGAGAGAGGGGCAGATACGCAGTATTTT.

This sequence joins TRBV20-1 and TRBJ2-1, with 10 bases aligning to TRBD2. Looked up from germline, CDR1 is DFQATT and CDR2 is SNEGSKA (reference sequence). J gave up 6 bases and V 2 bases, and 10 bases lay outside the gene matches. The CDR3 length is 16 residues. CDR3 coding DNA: TGCAGTGCTAGATCCCCTAGCGGGAGACGCCCCAATGAGCAGTTCTTC. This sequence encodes CSARSPSGRRPNEQFF.

CDR3: CASSHPGLANEQFF. The CDR3 region has the DNA TGTGCCAGCAGTCATCCGGGACTAGCAAATGAGCAGTTCTTC. This sequence joins TRBV12-3 or TRBV12-4 and TRBJ2-1; 9 nucleotides align to TRBD2. The CDR3 is 14 amino acids. Trimming took 5 bases from V and 7 from J; bases not matched to a gene: 6.

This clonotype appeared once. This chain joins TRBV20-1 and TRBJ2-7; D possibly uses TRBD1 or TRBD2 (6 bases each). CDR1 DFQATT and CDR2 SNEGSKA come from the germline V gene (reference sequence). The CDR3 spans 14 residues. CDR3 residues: CNALGGAISDEQYF. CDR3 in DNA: TGCAACGCGTTGGGGGGCGCGATTAGTGACGAGCAGTACTTC.

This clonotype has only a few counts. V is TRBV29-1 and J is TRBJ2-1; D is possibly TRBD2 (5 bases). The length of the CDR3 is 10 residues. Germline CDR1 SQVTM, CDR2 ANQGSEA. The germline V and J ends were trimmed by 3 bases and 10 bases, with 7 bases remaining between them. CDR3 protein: CSVDTGEQFF. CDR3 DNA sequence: TGCAGCGTTGACACGGGGGAGCAGTTCTTC.

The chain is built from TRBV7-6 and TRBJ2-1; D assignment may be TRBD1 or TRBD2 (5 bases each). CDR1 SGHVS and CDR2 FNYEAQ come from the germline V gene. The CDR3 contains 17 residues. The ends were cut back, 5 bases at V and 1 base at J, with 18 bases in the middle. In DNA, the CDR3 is TGTGCCAGCAGCGGGGGACCAGCATCACAATCCTACAATGAGCAGTTCTTC. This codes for CASSGGPASQSYNEQFF.

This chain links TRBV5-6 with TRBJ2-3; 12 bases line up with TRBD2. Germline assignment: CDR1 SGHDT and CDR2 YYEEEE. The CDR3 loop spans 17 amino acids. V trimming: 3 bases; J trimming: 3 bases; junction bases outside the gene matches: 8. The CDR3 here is CASSSEMTSGRTDTQYF. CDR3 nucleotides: TGTGCCAGCAGCTCGGAAATGACTAGCGGGAGAACAGATACGCAGTATTTT.